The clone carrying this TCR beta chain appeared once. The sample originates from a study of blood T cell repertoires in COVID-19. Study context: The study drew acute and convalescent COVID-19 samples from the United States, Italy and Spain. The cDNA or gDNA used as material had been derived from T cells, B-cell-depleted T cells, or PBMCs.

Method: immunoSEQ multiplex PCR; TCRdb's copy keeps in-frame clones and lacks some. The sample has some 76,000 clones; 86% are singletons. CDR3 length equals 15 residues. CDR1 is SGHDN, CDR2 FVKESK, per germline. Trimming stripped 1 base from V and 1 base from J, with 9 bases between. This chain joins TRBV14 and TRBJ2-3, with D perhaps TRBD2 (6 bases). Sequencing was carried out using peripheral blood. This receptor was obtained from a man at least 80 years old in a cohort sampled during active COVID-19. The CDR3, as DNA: TGTGCCAGCAGCCAAGCACTAGCTCGCACAGATACGCAGTATTTT. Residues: CASSQALARTDTQYF.